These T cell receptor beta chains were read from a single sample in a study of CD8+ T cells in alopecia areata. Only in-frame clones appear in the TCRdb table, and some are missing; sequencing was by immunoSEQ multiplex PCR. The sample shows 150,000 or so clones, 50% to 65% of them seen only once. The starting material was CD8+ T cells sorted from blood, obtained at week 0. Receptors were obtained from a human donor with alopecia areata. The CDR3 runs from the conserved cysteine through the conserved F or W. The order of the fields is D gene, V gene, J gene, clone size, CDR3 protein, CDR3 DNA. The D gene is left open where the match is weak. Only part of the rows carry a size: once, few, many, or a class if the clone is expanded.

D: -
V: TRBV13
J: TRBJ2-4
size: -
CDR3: CASSLGKGARIQYF
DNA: TGTGCCAGCAGCTTAGGCAAAGGGGCTAGGATTCAGTACTTC

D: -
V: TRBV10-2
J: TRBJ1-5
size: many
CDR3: CASSQVGQAQPQHF
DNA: TGCGCCAGCAGTCAAGTTGGGCAGGCTCAGCCCCAGCATTTT

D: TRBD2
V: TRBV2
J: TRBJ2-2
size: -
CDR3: CASSGAGRRGGNTGELFF
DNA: TGTGCCAGCAGCGGAGCCGGTCGTCGGGGGGGTAACACCGGGGAGCTGTTTTTT

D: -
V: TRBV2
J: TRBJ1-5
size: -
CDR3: CASSPRTRSQPQHF
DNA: TGTGCCAGCAGTCCTAGGACGAGGAGCCAGCCCCAGCATTTT

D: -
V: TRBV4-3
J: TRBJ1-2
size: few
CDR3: CASSQDGGTYGYTF
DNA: TGCGCCAGCAGCCAAGACGGGGGAACTTATGGCTACACCTTC

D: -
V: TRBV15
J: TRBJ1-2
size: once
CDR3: CATSPDRRDYGYTF
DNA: TGTGCCACCAGCCCCGACAGACGGGACTATGGCTACACCTTC

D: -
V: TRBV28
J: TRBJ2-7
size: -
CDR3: CASTRTGYEQYF
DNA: TGTGCCAGCACCCGCACCGGCTACGAGCAGTACTTC

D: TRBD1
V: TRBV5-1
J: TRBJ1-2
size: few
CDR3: CASSGASGQALLWYGYTF
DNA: TGCGCCAGCAGCGGCGCGTCCGGACAGGCCTTGCTTTGGTATGGCTACACCTTC

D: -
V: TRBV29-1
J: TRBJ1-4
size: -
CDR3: CSAFAREGSNEKLFF
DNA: TGCAGCGCCTTTGCCCGGGAGGGATCTAATGAAAAACTGTTTTTT

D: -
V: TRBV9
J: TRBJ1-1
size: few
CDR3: CASSVGAGNTEAFF
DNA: TGTGCCAGCAGCGTAGGTGCAGGGAACACTGAAGCTTTCTTT

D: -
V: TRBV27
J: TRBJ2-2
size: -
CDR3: CASSMGSVGELFF
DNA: TGTGCCAGCAGTATGGGGAGCGTCGGGGAGCTGTTTTTT

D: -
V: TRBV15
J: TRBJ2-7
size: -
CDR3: CATGTDRNSYEQYF
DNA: TGTGCCACCGGGACGGACAGAAACAGTTACGAGCAGTACTTC

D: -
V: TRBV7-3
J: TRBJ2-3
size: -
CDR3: CASSLAGVLQDFTDTQYF
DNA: TGTGCCAGCAGCTTAGCAGGAGTACTTCAAGACTTCACAGATACGCAGTATTTT

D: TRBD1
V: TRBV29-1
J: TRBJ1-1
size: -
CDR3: CSVESQGVDTEAFF
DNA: TGCAGCGTTGAGTCCCAGGGGGTTGACACTGAAGCTTTCTTT

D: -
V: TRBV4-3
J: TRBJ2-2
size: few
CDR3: CASSQEEDTGELFF
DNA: TGCGCCAGCAGCCAAGAGGAAGACACCGGGGAGCTGTTTTTT

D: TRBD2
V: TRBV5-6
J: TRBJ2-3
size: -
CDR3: CASSPLAGSSTDTQYF
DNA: TGTGCCAGCAGCCCCCTAGCGGGGTCCAGCACAGATACGCAGTATTTT

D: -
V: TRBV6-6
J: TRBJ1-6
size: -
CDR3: CASSLGGEFSPLHF
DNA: TGTGCCAGCAGTTTAGGAGGGGAGTTTTCACCCCTCCACTTT

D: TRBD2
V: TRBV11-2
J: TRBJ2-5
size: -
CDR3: CASSHGLAGVSQETQYF
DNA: TGTGCCAGCAGTCACGGACTAGCGGGGGTTTCACAAGAGACCCAGTACTTC

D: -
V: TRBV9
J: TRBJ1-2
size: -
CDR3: CASSSPIARNGYTF
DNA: TGTGCCAGCAGCTCACCAATAGCCCGGAATGGCTACACCTTC

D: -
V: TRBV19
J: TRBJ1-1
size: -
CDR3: CASSLWGNTEAFF
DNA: TGTGCCAGTAGTTTGTGGGGGAACACTGAAGCTTTCTTT

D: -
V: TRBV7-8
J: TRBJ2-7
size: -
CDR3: CASRPGRTGTYEQYF
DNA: TGTGCCAGCAGACCCGGGAGGACAGGAACCTACGAGCAGTACTTC

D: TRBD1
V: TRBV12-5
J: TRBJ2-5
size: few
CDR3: CASDFRAGGIETQYF
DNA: TGTGCTAGTGATTTTCGGGCAGGGGGCATAGAGACCCAGTACTTC

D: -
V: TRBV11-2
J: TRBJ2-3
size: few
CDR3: CASSLTRGGTDTQYF
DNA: TGTGCCAGCAGCTTAACCAGGGGCGGAACAGATACGCAGTATTTT

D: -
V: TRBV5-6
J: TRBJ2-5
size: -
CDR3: CASSLRSGGEETQYF
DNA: TGTGCCAGCAGCTTGCGTAGCGGAGGGGAAGAGACCCAGTACTTC

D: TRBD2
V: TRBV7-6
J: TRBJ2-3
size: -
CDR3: CASSVTSGSTDTQYF
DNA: TGTGCCAGCAGCGTGACTAGCGGGAGCACAGATACGCAGTATTTT

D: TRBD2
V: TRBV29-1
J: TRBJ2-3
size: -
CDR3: CSVRGLAGTDTQYF
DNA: TGCAGCGTGCGGGGACTAGCGGGGACAGATACGCAGTATTTT

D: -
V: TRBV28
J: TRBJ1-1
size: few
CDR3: CATQADSMNTEAFF
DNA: TGTGCCACCCAAGCCGACAGCATGAACACTGAAGCTTTCTTT

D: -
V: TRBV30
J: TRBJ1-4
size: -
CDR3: CAWSVMGEKLFF
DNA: TGTGCCTGGAGTGTAATGGGGGAAAAACTGTTTTTT

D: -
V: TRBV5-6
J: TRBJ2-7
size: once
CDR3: CASSLFVGAEQYF
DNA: TGTGCCAGCAGCTTGTTTGTAGGGGCCGAGCAGTACTTC

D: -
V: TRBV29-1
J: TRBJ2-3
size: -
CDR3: CSVVSYTDTQYF
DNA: TGCAGCGTTGTTAGTTACACAGATACGCAGTATTTT

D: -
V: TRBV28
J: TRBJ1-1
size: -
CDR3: CASSFIGGNTEAFF
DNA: TGTGCCAGCAGTTTTATCGGGGGGAACACTGAAGCTTTCTTT

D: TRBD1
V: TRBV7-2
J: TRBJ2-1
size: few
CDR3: CASSYGTGVAYEQFF
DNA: TGTGCCAGCAGCTATGGGACAGGGGTTGCATATGAGCAGTTCTTC

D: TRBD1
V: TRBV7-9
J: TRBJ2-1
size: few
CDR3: CASSLGVTGTYEQFF
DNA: TGTGCCAGCAGCTTAGGTGTGACAGGGACGTATGAGCAGTTCTTC

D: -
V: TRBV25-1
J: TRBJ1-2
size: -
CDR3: CASSVGGSGYTF
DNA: TGTGCCAGCAGTGTTGGCGGAAGTGGCTACACCTTC

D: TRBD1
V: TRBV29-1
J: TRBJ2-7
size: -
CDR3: CSVAGTGDRGTYEQYF
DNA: TGCAGCGTTGCGGGTACAGGGGACAGGGGGACCTACGAGCAGTACTTC

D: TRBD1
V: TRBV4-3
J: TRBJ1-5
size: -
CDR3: CASSQEDRADQPQHF
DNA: TGCGCCAGCAGCCAAGAGGACAGGGCGGATCAGCCCCAGCATTTT

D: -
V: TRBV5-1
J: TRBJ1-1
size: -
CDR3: CASSPTGAAEAFF
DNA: TGCGCCAGCAGCCCCACAGGAGCAGCAGAAGCTTTCTTT

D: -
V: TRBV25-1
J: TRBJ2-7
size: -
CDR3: CASSSTAYEQYF
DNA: TGTGCCAGCAGTTCAACAGCTTACGAGCAGTACTTC

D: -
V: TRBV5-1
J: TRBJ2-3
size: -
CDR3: CVQDFGTDTQYF
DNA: TGCGTACAGGACTTCGGCACAGATACGCAGTATTTT

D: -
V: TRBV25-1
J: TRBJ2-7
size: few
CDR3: CASSGPRDEQYF
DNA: TGTGCCAGCAGTGGCCCCAGGGACGAGCAGTACTTC

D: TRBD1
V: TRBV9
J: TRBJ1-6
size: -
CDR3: CASSVGPRGVPNSPLHF
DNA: TGTGCCAGCAGCGTAGGCCCCAGGGGGGTGCCAAATTCACCCCTCCACTTT

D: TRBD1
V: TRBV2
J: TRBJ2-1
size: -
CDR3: CASIPWGQTSSNEQFF
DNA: TGTGCCAGCATTCCGTGGGGACAGACCAGCAGCAATGAGCAGTTCTTC

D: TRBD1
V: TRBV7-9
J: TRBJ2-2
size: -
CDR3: CASSFPLQGPGELFF
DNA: TGTGCCAGCAGCTTCCCCCTACAGGGGCCCGGGGAGCTGTTTTTT

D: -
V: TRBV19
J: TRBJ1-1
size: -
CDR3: CASSARGGGTEAFF
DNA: TGTGCCAGTAGTGCTCGAGGGGGAGGAACTGAAGCTTTCTTT

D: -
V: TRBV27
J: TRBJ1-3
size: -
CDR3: CASSLSGASGNTIYF
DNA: TGTGCCAGCAGTTTATCAGGGGCCTCTGGAAACACCATATATTTT

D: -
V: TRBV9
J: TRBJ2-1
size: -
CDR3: CASSAGAGAYNEQFF
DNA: TGTGCCAGCAGCGCGGGCGCGGGGGCGTACAATGAGCAGTTCTTC

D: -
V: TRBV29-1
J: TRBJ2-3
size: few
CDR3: CSVDGPLGFGAADTQYF
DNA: TGCAGCGTTGACGGACCTTTAGGTTTCGGAGCTGCAGATACGCAGTATTTT

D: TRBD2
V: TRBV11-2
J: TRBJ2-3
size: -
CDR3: CASRTTSVGTDTQYF
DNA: TGTGCCAGCAGAACTACTAGCGTCGGGACAGATACGCAGTATTTT

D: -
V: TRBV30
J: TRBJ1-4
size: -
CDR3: CAWSDLGLGDAGEKLFF
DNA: TGTGCCTGGAGCGACCTCGGCCTGGGGGACGCGGGTGAAAAACTGTTTTTT

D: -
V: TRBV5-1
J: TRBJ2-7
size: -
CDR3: CASSGDTYEQYF
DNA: TGCGCCAGCAGCGGCGACACCTACGAGCAGTACTTC

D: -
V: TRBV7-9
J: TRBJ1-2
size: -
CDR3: CASSLRSIGPEDGYTF
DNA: TGTGCCAGCAGCTTAAGGTCGATTGGCCCGGAGGATGGCTACACCTTC

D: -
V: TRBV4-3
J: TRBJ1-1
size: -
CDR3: CASSQDLWNTEAFF
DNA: TGCGCCAGCAGCCAAGATCTCTGGAACACTGAAGCTTTCTTT

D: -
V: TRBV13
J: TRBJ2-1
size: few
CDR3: CASSLPNNEQFF
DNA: TGTGCCAGCAGCCTACCTAACAATGAGCAGTTCTTC

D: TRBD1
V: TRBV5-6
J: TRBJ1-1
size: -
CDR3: CASSADRVLNTEAFF
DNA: TGTGCCAGCAGCGCGGACAGGGTTTTGAACACTGAAGCTTTCTTT

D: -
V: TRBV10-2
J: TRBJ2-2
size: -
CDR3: CASRDPGELFF
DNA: TGCGCCAGCAGGGATCCCGGGGAGCTGTTTTTT

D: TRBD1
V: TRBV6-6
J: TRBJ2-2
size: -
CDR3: CASSRDRGAPGELFF
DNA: TGTGCCAGCAGCCGGGACAGGGGGGCCCCGGGGGAGCTGTTTTTT

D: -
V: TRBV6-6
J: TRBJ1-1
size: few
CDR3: CASSYSGEEAFF
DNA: TGTGCCAGCAGTTACTCGGGGGAGGAAGCTTTCTTT

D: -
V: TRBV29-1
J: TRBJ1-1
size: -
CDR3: CSVLTSTGAFF
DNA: TGCAGCGTTCTGACAAGTACCGGGGCTTTCTTT